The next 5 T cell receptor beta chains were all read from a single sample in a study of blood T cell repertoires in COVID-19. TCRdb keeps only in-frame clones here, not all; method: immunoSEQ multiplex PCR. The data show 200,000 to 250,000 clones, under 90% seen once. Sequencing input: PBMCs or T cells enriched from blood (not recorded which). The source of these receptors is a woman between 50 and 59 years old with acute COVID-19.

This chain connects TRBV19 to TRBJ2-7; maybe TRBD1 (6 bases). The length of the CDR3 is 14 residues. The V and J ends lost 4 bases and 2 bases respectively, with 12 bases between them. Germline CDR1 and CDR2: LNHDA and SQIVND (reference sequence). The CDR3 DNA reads TGTGCCAGTAGTAGAGCTCAGGGGACCTACGAGCAGTACTTC. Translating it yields CASSRAQGTYEQYF. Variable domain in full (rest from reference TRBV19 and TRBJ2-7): DGGITQSPKYLFRKEGQNVTLSCEQNLNHDAMYWYRQDPGQGLRLIYYSQIVNDFQKGDIAEGYSVSREKKESFPLTVTSAQKNPTAFYLCASSRAQGTYEQYFGPGTRLTVT.

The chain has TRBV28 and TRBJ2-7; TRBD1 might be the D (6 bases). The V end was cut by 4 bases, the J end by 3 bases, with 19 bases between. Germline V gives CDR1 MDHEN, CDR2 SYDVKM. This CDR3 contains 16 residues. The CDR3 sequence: CASSSRQAQIDYEQYF. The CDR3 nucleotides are TGTGCCAGCAGTTCGCGACAGGCCCAGATAGACTACGAGCAGTACTTC.

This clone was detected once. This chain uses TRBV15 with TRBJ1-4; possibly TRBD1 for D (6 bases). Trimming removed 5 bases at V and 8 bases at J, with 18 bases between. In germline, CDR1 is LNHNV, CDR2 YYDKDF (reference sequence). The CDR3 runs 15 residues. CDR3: CATSGRQGIGEKLFF. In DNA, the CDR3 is TGTGCCACCAGCGGCCGGCAGGGGATAGGGGAAAAACTGTTTTTT.

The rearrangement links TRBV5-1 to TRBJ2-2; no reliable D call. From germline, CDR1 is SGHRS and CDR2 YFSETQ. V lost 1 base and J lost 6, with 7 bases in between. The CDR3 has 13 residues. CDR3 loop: CASSLRVSGELFF. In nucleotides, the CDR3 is TGCGCCAGCAGCTTGAGAGTGTCCGGGGAGCTGTTTTTT. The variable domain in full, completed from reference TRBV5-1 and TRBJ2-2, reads KAGVTQTPRYLIKTRGQQVTLSCSPISGHRSVSWYQQTPGQGLQFLFEYFSETQRNKGNFPGRFSGRQFSNSRSEMNVSTLELGDSALYLCASSLRVSGELFFGEGSRLTVL.

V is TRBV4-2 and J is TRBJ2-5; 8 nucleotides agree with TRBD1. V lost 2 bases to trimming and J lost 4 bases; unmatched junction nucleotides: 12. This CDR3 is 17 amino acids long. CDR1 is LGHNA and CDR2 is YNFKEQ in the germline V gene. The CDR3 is CASSQSPQDRAGETQYF. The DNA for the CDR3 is TGTGCCAGCAGCCAATCCCCTCAGGACAGGGCAGGAGAGACCCAGTACTTC.